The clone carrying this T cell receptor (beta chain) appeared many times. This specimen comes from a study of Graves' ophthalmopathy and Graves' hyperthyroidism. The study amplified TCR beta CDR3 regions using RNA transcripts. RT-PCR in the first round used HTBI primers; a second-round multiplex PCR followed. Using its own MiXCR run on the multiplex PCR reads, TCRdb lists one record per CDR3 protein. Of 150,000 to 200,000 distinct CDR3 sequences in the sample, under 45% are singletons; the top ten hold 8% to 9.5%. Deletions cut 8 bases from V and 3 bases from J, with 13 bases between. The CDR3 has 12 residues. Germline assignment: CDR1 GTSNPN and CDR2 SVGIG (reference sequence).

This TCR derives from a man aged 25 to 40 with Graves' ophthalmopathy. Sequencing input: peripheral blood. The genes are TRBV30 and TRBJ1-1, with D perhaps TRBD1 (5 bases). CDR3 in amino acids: CAQNRQHTEAFF. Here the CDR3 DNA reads TGTGCCCAAAACAGACAGCACACTGAAGCTTTCTTT.